This TCR beta chain was found in a study of T-cell memory formation after mild COVID-19. Across the whole study: TCR clusters largely stayed donor specific.

In TCRdb, the 5' RACE reads were re-called with MiXCR into one record per CDR3 protein. The table lists about 190,000 distinct CDR3 sequences, approximately 16% of them singletons. Comment on this clonotype: Its antigen is unknown.

Overall study findings and caveats: Detection of some responders pre-infection suggested pre-existing cross-reactive memory T cells participated. The authors left the SARS-CoV-2 specificity of second-wave clones peaking on day 37 unconfirmed. While clones contracting from day 15 to 85 were balanced between CD4 and CD8, later expanders leaned CD4+.

V was pared by 0 bases and J by 5 bases, with 9 bases between. CDR1 and CDR2 (germline): SGHRS, YFSETQ. The CDR3 runs to 13 residues. This sequence joins TRBV5-1 and TRBJ2-7, with D perhaps matching TRBD1 or TRBD2 (5 bases each). The receptor was derived from an adult woman who had mild COVID-19 (a few samples of this study predate the infection). Cell type and time point are not known. The source material was PBMCs or a T cell subset sorted from them (not recorded which). Here the CDR3 reads CASSLAGANEQYF. Here the CDR3 DNA reads TGCGCCAGCAGCTTGGCCGGGGCTAACGAGCAGTACTTC.